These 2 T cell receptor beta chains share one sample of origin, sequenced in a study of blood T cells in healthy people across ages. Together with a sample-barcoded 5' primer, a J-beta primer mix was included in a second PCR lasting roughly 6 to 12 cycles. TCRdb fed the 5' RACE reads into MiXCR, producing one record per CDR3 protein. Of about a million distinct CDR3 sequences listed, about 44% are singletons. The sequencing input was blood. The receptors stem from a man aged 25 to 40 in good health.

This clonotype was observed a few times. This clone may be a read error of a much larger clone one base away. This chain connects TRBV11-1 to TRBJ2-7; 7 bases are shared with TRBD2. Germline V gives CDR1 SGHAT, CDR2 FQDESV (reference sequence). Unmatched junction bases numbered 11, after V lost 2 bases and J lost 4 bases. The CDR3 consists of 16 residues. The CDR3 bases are TGTGCCAGCAGCTTACCGAGCGGGGTGAACCTGTACGAGCAGTACTTC. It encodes CASSLPSGVNLYEQYF.

The CDR3 reads CASNPGTGIQPQHF. CDR3 nucleotide sequence: TGTGCCAGCAACCCCGGGACAGGGATTCAGCCCCAGCATTTT. The chain joins TRBV28 to TRBJ1-5; 9 nucleotides align to TRBD1. CDR1 and CDR2 (germline): MDHEN, SYDVKM. The junction had 7 bases not matched to a gene; V was cut back by 7 bases and J by 6 bases. The CDR3 spans 14 residues.